Below are 11 T cell receptor beta chains sequenced from a single sample in a study of T cell responses to AZD1222 COVID-19 vaccine. Profiled with immunoSEQ multiplex PCR; TCRdb holds only in-frame clones, not every one. The sample carries about 110,000 clones, 87% recorded once. The input for sequencing was peripheral blood, taken on day 0 of AZD1222 vaccination. The receptors here all came from an adult in good health.

This chain links TRBV6-4 with TRBJ1-4, with D unclear. Trimming shortened V by 5 bases and J by 11 bases, and 15 bases separated the two germline ends. The germline CDR1 and CDR2 sequences are MRHNA and SNTAGT. This CDR3 is built from 13 residues. The CDR3, as DNA: TGTGCCAGCAGTCCCATCTCGGACGGGAAACTGTTTTTT. This encodes CASSPISDGKLFF.

The V and J genes are TRBV15 and TRBJ1-1; D possibly corresponds to TRBD1 (5 bases). The V gene lost 5 bases and the J gene lost 0 bases, with 7 bases spanning the gap. CDR1 LNHNV and CDR2 YYDKDF come from the germline V gene (reference sequence). The CDR3 consists of 13 residues. The CDR3 here is CATSRDVNTEAFF. CDR3 sequence (DNA): TGTGCCACCAGCCGGGACGTGAACACTGAAGCTTTCTTT. Combining the CDR3 with reference TRBV15 and TRBJ1-1 gives the whole variable domain DAMVIQNPRYQVTQFGKPVTLSCSQTLNHNVMYWYQQKSSQAPKLLFHYYDKDFNNEADTPDNFQSRRPNTSFCFLDIRSPGLGDTAMYLCATSRDVNTEAFFGQGTRLTVV.

V is TRBV7-2 and J is TRBJ1-2, with 7 bases matching TRBD1. V gave up 7 bases and J gave up 2 bases; unmatched junction bases: 13. Germline V lookup: CDR1 SGHTA, CDR2 FQGNSA. This CDR3 region has 16 residues. The CDR3 protein is CASNHPLGQQNYGYTF. The CDR3 region has the DNA TGTGCCAGCAACCACCCCTTGGGACAGCAGAACTATGGCTACACCTTC.

The CDR3 DNA is TGTGCCAGCAGTTACCGGGGGGGTACAGATACGCAGTATTTT. This codes for CASSYRGGTDTQYF. The chain is built from TRBV13 and TRBJ2-3; 8 bases map to TRBD2. The V segment lost 6 bases and the J segment 3 bases; nucleotides outside the gene matches: 5. The CDR3 is 14 amino acids. Germline-derived CDR1 and CDR2 are PRHDT and FYEKMQ (reference sequence).

This chain connects TRBV19 to TRBJ1-6; D gene unclear. CDR3 length: 14 amino acids. Trimming took off 5 bases at V and 12 bases at J, with 17 bases between the two ends. Germline loops: CDR1 LNHDA, CDR2 SQIVND (reference sequence). In DNA form, the CDR3 reads TGTGCCAGTAGTTCGGGCCTTTTAATAGGACCCCTCCACTTT. Protein: CASSSGLLIGPLHF.

The CDR3 DNA reads as TGCGCCAGCACCCCCCTCGGTTCTAGCTCCTACGAGCAGTACTTC. Translating gives CASTPLGSSSYEQYF. The chain carries TRBV5-1 and TRBJ2-7; D gene ambiguous. The CDR3 consists of 15 residues. V was pared by 6 bases and J by 0 bases, with 16 bases between. Germline CDR1 is SGHRS and CDR2 is YFSETQ.

This chain uses TRBV5-6 with TRBJ1-2; 8 positions agree with TRBD1. Per the germline V gene, CDR1 is SGHDT and CDR2 is YYEEEE. V was clipped by 5 bases and J by 7 bases; unmatched bases: 13. The CDR3 is 15 amino acids. This CDR3 is CASSPETGQVSGYTF. In DNA form, the CDR3 reads TGTGCCAGCAGTCCCGAGACGGGACAGGTCTCTGGCTACACCTTC.

With regard to this clone: Other nucleotide sequences from this sample produce the same CDR3. V is TRBV27 and J is TRBJ1-2, with D tentatively TRBD1 (5 bases). The ends were cut back, 3 bases at V and 1 base at J, with 6 bases in the middle. The CDR3 has 13 amino acids. Germline CDR1 MNHEY, CDR2 SMNVEV (reference sequence). The CDR3 region is CASSLQGNYGYTF. The CDR3 bases are TGTGCCAGCAGTTTGCAGGGTAACTATGGCTACACCTTC.

The rearrangement links TRBV11-2 to TRBJ1-2, with TRBD1 identical over 9 bases. This CDR3 region has 19 residues. V shed 2 bases, J shed 4 bases, and the junction held 17 bases outside the gene matches. Germline values: CDR1 SGHAT, CDR2 FQNNGV. DNA of the CDR3: TGTGCCAGCAGCTTAAGGAGTACCGGGACAGGGTTTTTGGGCTATGGCTACACCTTC. This codes for CASSLRSTGTGFLGYGYTF.

The chain joins TRBV12-3 or TRBV12-4 to TRBJ1-5, with D possibly TRBD1 on 5 matching bases. The germline V and J ends were trimmed by 10 bases and 6 bases, with 16 bases remaining between them. This CDR3 contains 13 residues. The CDR3 spells CATWSGAGQPQHF. The DNA of the CDR3 is TGTGCCACATGGTCCGGGGCGGGTCAGCCCCAGCATTTT.

This clone was counted a single time. The CDR3 DNA is TGCGCCAGCAGCGAATGGACAGGGCCTAAACACTCTGGAAACACCATATATTTT. It encodes CASSEWTGPKHSGNTIYF. V and J are TRBV4-1 and TRBJ1-3; 8 nucleotides align to TRBD1. Germline loops: CDR1 MGHRA, CDR2 YSYEKL. The CDR3 consists of 18 residues. Losses at the gene ends were 5 bases for V and 0 bases for J; bases not matched to a gene: 12.